The present TCR beta chain was sequenced within a study of OX40 agonist ivuxolimab in advanced cancers. V lost 3 bases to trimming and J lost 1 base, with 13 bases between them. The length of the CDR3 is 17 residues. Germline V gene sequence: CDR1 MRHNA, CDR2 SNTAGT. The data were produced by immunoSEQ multiplex PCR, yet TCRdb's version contains in-frame clones alone and is incomplete. The sample contains roughly 35,000 clones, 85% to 90% of which appear only once. This rearrangement joins TRBV6-4 to TRBJ2-6; D is perhaps TRBD1 (5 bases). Material: CD4+ or CD8+ T cells sorted from blood, obtained in a trial of the OX40 agonist ivuxolimab. The origin of this receptor is an adult with an advanced solid tumor such as melanoma, head and neck, liver or kidney cancer. In nucleotides, the CDR3 is TGTGCCAGCAGTGAACCAGGGTTAGTTTCTGGGGCCAACGTCCTGACTTTC. Its translation: CASSEPGLVSGANVLTF.